Sequencing of this T cell receptor (beta chain) was carried out in a study of molecular identifiers for immune sequencing clone quantification. The overall study: Replicate RNA came from about 20,000 or 100,000 naive CD8 cells and was split five ways, and four parts were sequenced.

This CDR3 is built from 12 residues. The germline V gene has CDR1 MNHEY and CDR2 SMNVEV (reference sequence). V lost 8 bases to trimming and J lost 2 bases, with 10 bases between them. The authors gated naive CD8 T cells as CD8+CD4-CCR7+CD45RA+ for sorting. Bulk TCR libraries were made with methods that had been previously described and with listed TCR primers. TCRdb redid the calling of the PCR reads with MiXCR, one entry per CDR3 protein. The data show hundreds of thousands of distinct CDR3 sequences, about 22% seen once. This clonotype appeared a few times. The TCR sequence derives from a human donor in good health. Some libraries in this study had Jurkat cell RNA spiked in. This chain joins TRBV27 and TRBJ2-7; no reliable D call. What was sequenced was naive CD8+ T cells from blood, with Jurkat cell RNA spiked in. Regarding subset: FACS-sorted CD8+CD4-CCR7+CD45RA+ naive T cells. Here the CDR3 DNA reads TGTGCCAGCGGTCCCCAACCCTACGAGCAGTACTTC. The encoded protein is CASGPQPYEQYF.